This entry is about one T cell receptor (beta chain). Authors' data handling: Amplification with reference gene primers provided the estimates of nucleated cell counts. Sequenced by immunoSEQ multiplex PCR; TCRdb stores in-frame clones only, minus some. Clonal size and the V and J genes are those of that table, whereas D and trimming came from the DNA. The table records about 230,000 clones, around 83% of them present only once. Trimming removed 5 bases from V and 0 bases from J, with 13 bases in between. Looked up from germline, CDR1 is SQVTM and CDR2 is ANQGSEA. The CDR3 is made up of 14 amino acids. This entry belongs to a study of blood T cell repertoires in COVID-19. Study background: Samples taken during acute and convalescent COVID-19 were collected in the United States, Italy and Spain. From T cells, B-cell-depleted T cells, or PBMCs came the material, which was cDNA or gDNA.

The source is a man aged 40-49 years with acute or convalescent COVID-19. The chain recombines TRBV29-1 with TRBJ1-2, with a weak D call TRBD1 (6 bases). Sequenced input: peripheral blood. CDR3 sequence reads: CSVFRQAANYGYTF. DNA of the CDR3: TGCAGCGTTTTCCGACAGGCTGCTAACTATGGCTACACCTTC.